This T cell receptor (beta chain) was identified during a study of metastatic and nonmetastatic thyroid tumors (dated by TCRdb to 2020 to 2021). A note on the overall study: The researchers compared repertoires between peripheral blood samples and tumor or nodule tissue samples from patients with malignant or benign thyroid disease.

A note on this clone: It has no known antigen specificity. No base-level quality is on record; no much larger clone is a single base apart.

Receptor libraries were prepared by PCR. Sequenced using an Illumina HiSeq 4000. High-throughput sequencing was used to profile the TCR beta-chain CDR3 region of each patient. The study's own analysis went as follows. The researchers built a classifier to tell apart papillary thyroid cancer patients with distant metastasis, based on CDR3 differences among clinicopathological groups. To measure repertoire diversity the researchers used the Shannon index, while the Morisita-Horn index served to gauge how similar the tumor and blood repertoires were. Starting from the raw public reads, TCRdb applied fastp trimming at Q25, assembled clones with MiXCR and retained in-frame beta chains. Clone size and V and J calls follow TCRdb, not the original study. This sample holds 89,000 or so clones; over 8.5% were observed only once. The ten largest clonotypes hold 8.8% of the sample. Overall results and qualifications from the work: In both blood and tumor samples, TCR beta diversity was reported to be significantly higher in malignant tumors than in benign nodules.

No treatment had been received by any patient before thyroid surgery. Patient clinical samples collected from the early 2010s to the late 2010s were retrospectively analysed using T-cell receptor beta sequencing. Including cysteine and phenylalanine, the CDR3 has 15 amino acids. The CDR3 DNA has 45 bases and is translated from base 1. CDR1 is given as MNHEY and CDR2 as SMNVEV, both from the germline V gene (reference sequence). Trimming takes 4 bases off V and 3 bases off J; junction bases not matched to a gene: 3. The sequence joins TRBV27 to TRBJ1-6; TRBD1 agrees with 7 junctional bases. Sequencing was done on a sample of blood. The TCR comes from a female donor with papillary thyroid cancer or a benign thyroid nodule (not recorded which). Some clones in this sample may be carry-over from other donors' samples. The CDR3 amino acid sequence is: CASSSGQYYNSPLHF. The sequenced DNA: TGTGCCAGCAGTTCGGGACAGTACTATAATTCACCCCTCCACTTT.